The TCR beta chain under discussion was sequenced for a study of response to subunit inactivated influenza vaccine. Notes on the study in general: After each seasonal influenza vaccination, few new T cells are recruited, the authors suggested.

TCRdb re-derived calls from the RT-PCR reads in MiXCR, one entry per CDR3 protein. The sample carries more than 600,000 distinct CDR3 sequences, around a sixth recorded once. This clonotype was found a few times. The antigen remains unidentified. The CDR3 extends over 10 amino acids. The germline CDR1 and CDR2 sequences are DFQATT and SNEGSKA (reference sequence). V was pared by 8 bases and J by 6 bases, with 7 bases between. The gene calls are TRBV20-1 and TRBJ2-2; D is undetermined. The source was PBMCs from blood, collected about 5 days after vaccination. The receptor was derived from a man in his forties or fifties who received an inactivated influenza vaccine. CDR3 region: CSFLSGELFF. CDR3 sequence (DNA): TGCAGTTTCCTGTCCGGGGAGCTGTTTTTT.